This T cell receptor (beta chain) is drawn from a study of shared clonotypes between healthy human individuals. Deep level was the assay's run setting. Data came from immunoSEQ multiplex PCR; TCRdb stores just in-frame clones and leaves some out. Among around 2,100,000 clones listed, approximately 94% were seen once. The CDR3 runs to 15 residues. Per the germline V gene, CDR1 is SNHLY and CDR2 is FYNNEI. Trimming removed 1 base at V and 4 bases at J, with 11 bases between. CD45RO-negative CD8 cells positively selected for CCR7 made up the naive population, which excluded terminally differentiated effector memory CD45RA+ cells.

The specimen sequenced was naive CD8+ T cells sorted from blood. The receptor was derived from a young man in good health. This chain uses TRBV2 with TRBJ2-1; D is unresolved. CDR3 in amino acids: CASSEEIPRYNEQFF. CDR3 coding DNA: TGTGCCAGCAGTGAAGAAATTCCGCGGTACAATGAGCAGTTCTTC.